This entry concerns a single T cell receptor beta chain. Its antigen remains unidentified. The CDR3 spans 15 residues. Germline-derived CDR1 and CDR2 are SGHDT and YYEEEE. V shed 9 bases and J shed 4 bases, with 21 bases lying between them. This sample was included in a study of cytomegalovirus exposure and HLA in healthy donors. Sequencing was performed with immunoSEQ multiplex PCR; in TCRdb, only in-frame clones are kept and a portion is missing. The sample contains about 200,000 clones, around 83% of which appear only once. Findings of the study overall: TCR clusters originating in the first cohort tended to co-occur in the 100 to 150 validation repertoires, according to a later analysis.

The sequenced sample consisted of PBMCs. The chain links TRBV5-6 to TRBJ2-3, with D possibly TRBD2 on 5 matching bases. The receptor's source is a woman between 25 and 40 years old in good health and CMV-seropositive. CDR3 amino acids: CATDKLAGFADTQYF. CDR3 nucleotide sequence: TGTGCCACCGATAAATTGGCGGGCTTCGCAGATACGCAGTATTTT.